This T cell receptor beta chain was captured by sequencing in a study of long-term antiretroviral therapy in people with HIV. Overall study findings and caveats: HIV repertoires spanned tighter CDR3 length ranges than controls did. Following ART, diversity rose but still fell short of transplant donor controls. Whichever time point was examined, clones expanded before ART dominated the repertoire.

Comments on this clone: Its specificity is not known.

Runs used v3.0 of the immunoSEQ assay and were done at survey level. Samples were sequenced targeting 40,000-50,000 T-cell genomes each. Sequencing was performed with immunoSEQ multiplex PCR; in TCRdb, only in-frame clones are kept and a portion is missing. In the table there are some 11,000 clones, 84% of which are singletons. V was pared by 4 bases and J by 1 base, with 17 bases between. The CDR3 covers 16 residues. From germline, CDR1 is SGHAT and CDR2 FQNNGV. The origin of this receptor is a man aged 50-59 years with HIV. The specimen was unsorted PBMCs, collected 7 to 7.5 years after starting antiretroviral therapy. The V and J genes are TRBV11-2 and TRBJ2-7; tentatively, D is TRBD1 (6 bases). The CDR3 DNA follows: TGTGCCAGCAGCTCCGCCCTACAGGGTGGATCCTACGAGCAGTACTTC. The encoded protein is CASSSALQGGSYEQYF. Together with reference TRBV11-2 and TRBJ2-7, the CDR3 gives the full variable domain: EAGVAQSPRYKIIEKRQSVAFWCNPISGHATLYWYQQILGQGPKLLIQFQNNGVVDDSQLPKDRFSAERLKGVDSTLKIQPAKLEDSAVYLCASSSALQGGSYEQYFGPGTRLTVT.